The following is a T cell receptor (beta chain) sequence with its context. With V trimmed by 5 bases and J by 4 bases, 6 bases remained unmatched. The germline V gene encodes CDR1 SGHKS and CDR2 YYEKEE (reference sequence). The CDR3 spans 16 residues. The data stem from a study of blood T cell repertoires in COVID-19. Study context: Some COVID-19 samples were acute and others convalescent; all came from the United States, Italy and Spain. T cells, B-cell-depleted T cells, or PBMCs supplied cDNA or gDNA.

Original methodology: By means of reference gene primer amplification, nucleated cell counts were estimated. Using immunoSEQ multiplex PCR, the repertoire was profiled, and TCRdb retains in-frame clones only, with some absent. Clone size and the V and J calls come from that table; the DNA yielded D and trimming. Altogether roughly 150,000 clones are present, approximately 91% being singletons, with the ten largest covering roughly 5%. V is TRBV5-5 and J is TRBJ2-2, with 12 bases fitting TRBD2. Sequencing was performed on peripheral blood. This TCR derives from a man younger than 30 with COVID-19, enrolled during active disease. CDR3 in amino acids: CASSLTSGRVTGELFF. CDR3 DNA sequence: TGTGCCAGCAGTCTGACTAGCGGGAGAGTCACCGGGGAGCTGTTTTTT.